The 24 T cell receptor beta chains below all came from one sample that was sequenced in a study of cytomegalovirus exposure and HLA in healthy donors. PCR primers comprised 60 Vbeta and 13 Jbeta primers. Some clones are missing from TCRdb's copy, which holds only in-frame ones; the method was immunoSEQ multiplex PCR. The table lists 100,000 or so clones, about 77% of them singletons. Sample: PBMCs. The receptors were gathered from a woman aged 45-59 years in good health and CMV-seropositive.

V gene TRBV6-5 combines with J gene TRBJ2-1; D unclear. CDR1 is MNHEY, CDR2 SVGAGI, per germline. Trimming left V 6 bases short and J 6 bases short, with 12 bases between. This CDR3 is 13 amino acids long. The CDR3 sequence is CASRNPRSNEQFF. CDR3 in DNA: TGTGCCAGCAGAAACCCTAGGAGCAATGAGCAGTTCTTC.

This clone showed up just once. The V and J genes are TRBV9 and TRBJ2-5; 7 bases line up with TRBD2. Trimming took 4 bases from V and 1 from J; bases not matched to a gene: 7. The CDR3 length is 15 residues. Germline lookup yields CDR1 SGDLS and CDR2 YYNGEE. The CDR3 DNA reads TGTGCCAGCAGCCCTAGCGGAGCCCGCCAAGAGACCCAGTACTTC. Its translation: CASSPSGARQETQYF.

The rearrangement joins TRBV5-4 to TRBJ2-3; the D gene is possibly TRBD2 (6 bases). CDR1 SGHNT and CDR2 YYREEE come from the germline V gene (reference sequence). The CDR3 has 15 amino acids. Deletions cut 3 bases from V and 4 bases from J, with 15 bases between. The CDR3 bases are TGTGCCAGCAGCTCGGAGTGGGAGGAGGCAGATACGCAGTATTTT. It is translated as CASSSEWEEADTQYF.

This clone was detected a few times. The chain uses TRBV10-1 and TRBJ1-4; D remains unclear. Germline V gene lookup returns CDR1 WNHNN and CDR2 SYGVQD (reference sequence). The CDR3 has 13 residues. The V end was cut by 0 bases, the J end by 7 bases, with 6 bases between. The CDR3 sequence is CASSESNGEKLFF. CDR3 DNA: TGCGCCAGCAGTGAGTCGAACGGTGAAAAACTGTTTTTT.

The chain recombines TRBV9 with TRBJ1-2; D is undetermined. The CDR3 loop spans 13 amino acids. Germline CDR1 reads SGDLS; CDR2 reads YYNGEE. The V end was cut by 3 bases, the J end by 4 bases, with 10 bases between. In DNA, the CDR3 is TGTGCCAGCAGCGAGACCTCGGGCTATGGCTACACCTTC. As protein: CASSETSGYGYTF.

This clone was seen a few times. The chain recombines TRBV11-2 with TRBJ2-1, with a tentative D call TRBD1 (7 bases). Germline V CDR1 and CDR2: SGHAT, FQNNGV. The CDR3 spans 16 residues. V dropped 5 bases and J dropped 4 bases, with 18 bases sitting between them. Written as DNA, the CDR3 is TGTGCCAGCAGCGATACAGGAGGGGGCTGGTACAATGAGCAGTTCTTC. It yields the protein CASSDTGGGWYNEQFF.

The genes are TRBV10-1 and TRBJ2-7; the D gene is possibly TRBD2 (5 bases). The V and J ends lost 8 bases and 2 bases respectively, with 16 bases between them. This CDR3 is 14 amino acids long. CDR1 is WNHNN, CDR2 SYGVQD, per germline (reference sequence). CDR3 protein: CASAPTLRAYEQYF. CDR3 DNA sequence: TGCGCCAGCGCACCCACTTTGCGGGCCTACGAGCAGTACTTC.

This chain links TRBV6-5 with TRBJ1-2; weak D call: TRBD1 (6 bases). Germline assignment: CDR1 MNHEY and CDR2 SVGAGI. The CDR3 length is 13 residues. The ends were cut back, 6 bases at V and 4 bases at J, with 12 bases in the middle. CDR3 bases: TGTGCCAGCAGCCCGGGACACAGCTATGGCTACACCTTC. Its translation is CASSPGHSYGYTF.

This chain links TRBV5-1 with TRBJ2-5, with TRBD1 matching over 8 bases. The germline V gene has CDR1 SGHRS and CDR2 YFSETQ. The V and J ends lost 2 bases and 5 bases, in that order; junction bases with no gene match: 5. CDR3 size: 14 residues. This chain's CDR3 is CASSLGQGRETQYF. The CDR3 DNA is TGCGCCAGCAGCTTAGGACAGGGCCGGGAGACCCAGTACTTC.

The CDR3 is CASSPVAGNTEAFF. The CDR3 nucleotides read TGCGCCAGCAGCCCGGTGGCAGGGAACACTGAAGCTTTCTTT. The chain has TRBV5-1 and TRBJ1-1; no clear D. With 4 bases removed from V and 1 base from J, the gap between germline ends came to 11 bases. The CDR3 length is 14 residues. The germline gives CDR1 SGHRS, CDR2 YFSETQ. The full variable domain, rest sourced from reference TRBV5-1 and TRBJ1-1, is KAGVTQTPRYLIKTRGQQVTLSCSPISGHRSVSWYQQTPGQGLQFLFEYFSETQRNKGNFPGRFSGRQFSNSRSEMNVSTLELGDSALYLCASSPVAGNTEAFFGQGTRLTVV.

As to this clone: No conserved phenylalanine or tryptophan is present at the end of the CDR3, so a read error is the likely explanation. The chain employs TRBV9 and TRBJ1-2; D not certain. CDR3 size: 12 residues. Germline CDR1 and CDR2: SGDLS and YYNGEE. The V and J ends lost 5 bases and 6 bases respectively, with 11 bases between them. In DNA form, the CDR3 reads TGTGCCAGCAGGGGCGGGGTGGATGGCTACACCCTC. Its protein product is CASRGGVDGYTL.

The chain recombines TRBV7-9 with TRBJ1-1; possible D gene TRBD1, 6 bases. CDR3 length: 12 amino acids. Trimming pared 3 bases from V and 8 bases from J, leaving 10 bases between. From germline, CDR1 is SEHNR and CDR2 FQNEAQ (reference sequence). CDR3 sequence (DNA): TGTGCCAGCAGCTTTATGGACAGCGAAGCTTTCTTT. It is translated as CASSFMDSEAFF.

Concerning this clone itself: At one of its ends the junction is not consistent with the germline gene, which may arise from a read error. V is TRBV7-9 and J is TRBJ2-5; TRBD1 matches 9 bases. This CDR3 spans 15 amino acids. The germline CDR1 and CDR2 sequences are SEHNR and FQNEAQ (reference sequence). As DNA, the CDR3 is TGTTCCAGCAGCTTCTTAGGACAGGGGAAAGAGACCCAGTACTTC. Translated: CSSSFLGQGKETQYF.

The genes are TRBV27 and TRBJ2-7; D perhaps matches TRBD2 (6 bases). V shed 2 bases and J shed 3 bases, with 11 bases lying between them. Germline-derived CDR1 and CDR2 are MNHEY and SMNVEV (reference sequence). The CDR3 is 14 amino acids. The CDR3 here is CASSLGGEGYEQYF. The DNA for the CDR3 is TGTGCCAGCAGTTTAGGAGGGGAAGGCTACGAGCAGTACTTC.

The chain uses TRBV11-3 and TRBJ1-4, with D perhaps matching TRBD1 (5 bases). Germline CDR1 reads SGHNT; CDR2 reads YENEEA. Trimming removed 5 bases from V and 5 bases from J, with 12 bases in between. This CDR3 is built from 14 residues. CDR3: CASSLQGFNEKLFF. The CDR3 DNA is TGTGCCAGCAGCCTCCAGGGTTTCAATGAAAAACTGTTTTTT.

The chain combines TRBV7-6 with TRBJ2-5; 8 positions match TRBD1. V lost 5 bases to trimming and J lost 11 bases; unmatched junction nucleotides: 16. The germline V gene has CDR1 SGHVS and CDR2 FNYEAQ. CDR3 length equals 15 residues. This CDR3 is CASSRGWTGTGEQYF. CDR3 bases: TGTGCCAGCAGCCGCGGCTGGACAGGGACGGGGGAGCAGTACTTC.

This clone was seen once. The chain combines TRBV9 with TRBJ1-2; D uncertain. With 0 bases removed from V and 8 bases from J, the gap between germline ends came to 11 bases. The CDR3 extends over 13 amino acids. Germline CDR1 is SGDLS and CDR2 is YYNGEE. The CDR3 bases are TGTGCCAGCAGCGTAGAAGGAGGGCGGGGCTACACCTTC. It yields the protein CASSVEGGRGYTF.

The gene calls are TRBV12-5 and TRBJ1-5; D not certain. Trimming stripped 5 bases from V and 4 bases from J, with 6 bases between. The CDR3 covers 12 residues. Looked up from germline, CDR1 is LGHNT and CDR2 is FRNRAP. CDR3 sequence reads: CASGPRNQPQHF. The CDR3 region has the DNA TGTGCTAGTGGTCCCAGAAATCAGCCCCAGCATTTT.

On this clone itself: Other DNA sequences of this sample code for an identical CDR3. V and J are TRBV2 and TRBJ1-3; 7 positions match TRBD1. Germline-derived CDR1 and CDR2 are SNHLY and FYNNEI. The CDR3 extends over 14 amino acids. V was clipped by 6 bases and J by 4 bases; unmatched bases: 6. The CDR3 loop reads CASSGQASGNTIYF. CDR3 nucleotides: TGTGCCAGCAGCGGACAGGCCTCCGGAAACACCATATATTTT.

This chain connects TRBV14 to TRBJ2-5; 9 nucleotides match TRBD2. V trimming: 1 base; J trimming: 4 bases; junction bases outside the gene matches: 7. Looked up from germline, CDR1 is SGHDN and CDR2 is FVKESK. This CDR3 has 16 amino acids. The CDR3 bases are TGTGCCAGCAGCCAAGCCCGCGGGGGGGTCGGAGAGACCCAGTACTTC. Protein product: CASSQARGGVGETQYF.

V and J are TRBV4-1 and TRBJ1-2, with 7 bases lining up with TRBD1. The CDR3 loop spans 15 amino acids. Germline CDR1 MGHRA, CDR2 YSYEKL. V gave up 2 bases and J gave up 2 bases; unmatched junction bases: 5. For the CDR3, the DNA is TGCGCCAGCAGCCAACCGGGACAGTTAAACTATGGCTACACCTTC. Translating it yields CASSQPGQLNYGYTF.

The chain is built from TRBV7-9 and TRBJ2-2; TRBD1 matches 7 bases. Germline V gene data show CDR1 as SEHNR and CDR2 as FQNEAQ (reference sequence). The length of the CDR3 is 16 residues. J was trimmed by 4 bases and V by 6 bases; bases with no gene match: 11. The CDR3 protein is CASRLGQTGFTGELFF. Here the CDR3 DNA reads TGTGCCAGCAGACTGGGACAGACGGGTTTCACCGGGGAGCTGTTTTTT.

The chain recombines TRBV4-1 with TRBJ1-5; 8 positions match TRBD1. Germline assignment: CDR1 MGHRA and CDR2 YSYEKL. The V and J ends lost 3 bases and 5 bases, in that order; junction bases with no gene match: 9. This CDR3 comprises 16 residues. In DNA form, the CDR3 reads TGCGCCAGCAGCCAGGTTGACAGGGGAAGGCATCAGCCCCAGCATTTT. Translated, it gives CASSQVDRGRHQPQHF.

Written as DNA, the CDR3 is TGTGCCAGCAGCCCACAGGGGGGCTATAATTCACCCCTCCACTTT. Its translation: CASSPQGGYNSPLHF. This rearrangement joins TRBV6-1 to TRBJ1-6; 8 nucleotides line up with TRBD1. The CDR3 extends over 15 amino acids. J gave up 3 bases and V 6 bases, and 4 bases lay outside the gene matches. Looked up from germline, CDR1 is MNHNS and CDR2 is SASEGT.